The sequence of this T cell receptor beta chain was determined in a study of T cell repertoires in cytomegalovirus infection. At the level of the study: Peptides in the study included HLA-C-restricted and HLA-B-restricted CMV epitopes. Public TCR beta signatures were indicative of both CMV infection and a matching HLA type. Study-wide results and caveats: HLA-C-restricted CMV clonotypes gave the most frequent clonotype in two of eight donors.

TCRdb fed the reads into MiXCR, producing one record per CDR3 protein. The top ten clones hold 15% to 20% of a sample with some 320,000 distinct CDR3 sequences, just under 30% of them seen once. CDR1 is SGHTS, CDR2 YDEGEE, per germline. CDR3 length equals 13 residues. A word on this clonotype: Its antigen remains unidentified. The junction does not match germline at one end; this may be a read error.

This sample comprised cultured PBMCs, obtained from culture after CMV antigen stimulation. The genes are TRBV5-8 and TRBJ2-1; tentatively, D is TRBD2 (5 bases). The TCR originated in a human donor in good health (CMV status not recorded). Some clones in this sample may be carry-over from other donors' samples. The CDR3 DNA reads TGCGCCAGCAGCTTATCTAGCATCGATGAGCAGTTCTTC. Protein product: CASSLSSIDEQFF.